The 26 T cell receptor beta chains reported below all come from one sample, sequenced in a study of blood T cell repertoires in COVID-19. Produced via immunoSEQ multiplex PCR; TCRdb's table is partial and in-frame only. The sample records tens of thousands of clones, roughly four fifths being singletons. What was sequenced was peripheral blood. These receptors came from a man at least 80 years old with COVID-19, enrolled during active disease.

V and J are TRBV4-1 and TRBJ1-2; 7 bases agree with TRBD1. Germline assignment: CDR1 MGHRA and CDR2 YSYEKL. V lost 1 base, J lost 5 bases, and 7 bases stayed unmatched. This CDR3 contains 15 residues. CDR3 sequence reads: CASSQGTGEQYGYTF. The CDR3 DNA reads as TGCGCCAGCAGCCAAGGAACAGGGGAACAGTATGGCTACACCTTC.

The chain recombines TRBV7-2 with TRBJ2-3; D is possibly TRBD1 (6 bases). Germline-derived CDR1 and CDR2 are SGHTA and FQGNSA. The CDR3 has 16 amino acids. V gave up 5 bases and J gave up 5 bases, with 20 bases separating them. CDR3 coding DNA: TGTGCCAGCAGCATACAAGGGGCTCAAGGGGGAGATACGCAGTATTTT. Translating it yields CASSIQGAQGGDTQYF. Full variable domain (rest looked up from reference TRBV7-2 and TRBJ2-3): GAGVSQSPSNKVTEKGKDVELRCDPISGHTALYWYRQSLGQGLEFLIYFQGNSAPDKSGLPSDRFSAERTGGSVSTLTIQRTQQEDSAVYLCASSIQGAQGGDTQYFGPGTRLTVL.

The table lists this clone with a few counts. Written as DNA, the CDR3 is TGCGCCAGCAGGATACAGGGGGGCTATGGCTACACCTTC. This translates into CASRIQGGYGYTF. V usage is TRBV10-1 and J usage is TRBJ1-2; 8 bases match TRBD1. The ends lost 6 bases at V and 4 bases at J; junction bases unmatched: 4. Germline V gene lookup returns CDR1 WNHNN and CDR2 SYGVQD (reference sequence). This CDR3 contains 13 residues.

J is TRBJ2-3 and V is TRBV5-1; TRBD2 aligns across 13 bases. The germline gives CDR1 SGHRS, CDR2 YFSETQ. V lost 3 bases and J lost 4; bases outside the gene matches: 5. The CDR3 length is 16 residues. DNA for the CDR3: TGCGCCAGCAGCTACAGACTAGCGGGGGGTCCAGATACGCAGTATTTT. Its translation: CASSYRLAGGPDTQYF.

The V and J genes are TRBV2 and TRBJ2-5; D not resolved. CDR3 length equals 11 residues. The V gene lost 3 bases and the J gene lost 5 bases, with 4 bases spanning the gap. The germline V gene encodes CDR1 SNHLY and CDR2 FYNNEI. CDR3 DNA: TGTGCCAGCAGTGATCGGGAGACCCAGTACTTC. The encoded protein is CASSDRETQYF.

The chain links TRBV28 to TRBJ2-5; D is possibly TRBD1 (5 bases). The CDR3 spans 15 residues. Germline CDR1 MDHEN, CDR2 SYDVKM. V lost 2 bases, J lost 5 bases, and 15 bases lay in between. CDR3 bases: TGTGCCAGCAGTTTAGCTTCAGGGCCCGGGGAGACCCAGTACTTC. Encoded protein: CASSLASGPGETQYF.

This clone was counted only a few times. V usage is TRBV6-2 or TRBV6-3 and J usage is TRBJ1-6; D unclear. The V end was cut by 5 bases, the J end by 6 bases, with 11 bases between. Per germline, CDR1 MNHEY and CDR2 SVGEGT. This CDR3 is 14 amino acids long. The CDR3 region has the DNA TGTGCCAGCAGTCTGCTAGGGAGTAATTCACCCCTCCACTTT. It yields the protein CASSLLGSNSPLHF.

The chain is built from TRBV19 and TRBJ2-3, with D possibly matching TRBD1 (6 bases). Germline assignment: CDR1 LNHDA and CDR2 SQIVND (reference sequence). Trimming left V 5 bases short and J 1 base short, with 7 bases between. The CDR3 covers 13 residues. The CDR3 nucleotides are TGTGCCAGTAGTGAGGGGGGCACAGATACGCAGTATTTT. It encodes CASSEGGTDTQYF.

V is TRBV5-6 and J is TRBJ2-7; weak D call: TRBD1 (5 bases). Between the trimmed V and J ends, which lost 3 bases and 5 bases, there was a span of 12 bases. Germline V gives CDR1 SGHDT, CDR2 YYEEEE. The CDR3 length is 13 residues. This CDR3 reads CASSYTGTHEQYF. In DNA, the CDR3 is TGTGCCAGCAGCTATACAGGTACCCACGAGCAGTACTTC.

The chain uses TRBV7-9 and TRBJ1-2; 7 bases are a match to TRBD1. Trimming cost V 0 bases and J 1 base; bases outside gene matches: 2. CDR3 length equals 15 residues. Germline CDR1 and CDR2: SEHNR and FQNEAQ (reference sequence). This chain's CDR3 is CASSLAHRGNYGYTF. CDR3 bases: TGTGCCAGCAGCTTAGCTCACAGGGGTAACTATGGCTACACCTTC. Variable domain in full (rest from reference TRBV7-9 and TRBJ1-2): DTGVSQNPRHKITKRGQNVTFRCDPISEHNRLYWYRQTLGQGPEFLTYFQNEAQLEKSRLLSDRFSAERPKGSFSTLEIQRTEQGDSAMYLCASSLAHRGNYGYTFGSGTRLTVV.

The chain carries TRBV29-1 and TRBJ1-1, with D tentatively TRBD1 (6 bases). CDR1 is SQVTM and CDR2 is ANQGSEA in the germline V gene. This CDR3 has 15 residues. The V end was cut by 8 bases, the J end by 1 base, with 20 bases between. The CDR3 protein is CSSSPPGHSNTEAFF. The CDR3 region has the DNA TGCAGCTCTTCGCCCCCGGGACACTCGAACACTGAAGCTTTCTTT.

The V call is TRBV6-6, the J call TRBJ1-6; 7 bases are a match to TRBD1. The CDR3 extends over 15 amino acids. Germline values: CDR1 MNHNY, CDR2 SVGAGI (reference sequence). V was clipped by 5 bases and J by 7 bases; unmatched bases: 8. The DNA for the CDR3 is TGTGCCAGCAGTACCCCGGACAGGCCAAATTCACCCCTCCACTTT. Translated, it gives CASSTPDRPNSPLHF.

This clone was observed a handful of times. The chain's CDR3 is CAISAGTGTYGYTF. In DNA, the CDR3 is TGTGCCATCAGTGCCGGGACAGGGACCTATGGCTACACCTTC. J is TRBJ1-2 and V is TRBV10-3, with 9 bases matching TRBD1. The CDR3 is made up of 14 amino acids. In germline, CDR1 is ENHRY, CDR2 SYGVKD. J gave up 4 bases and V 4 bases, and 4 bases lay outside the gene matches.

CDR3 sequence (DNA): TGTGCCTGGAGTGATCGAGGGTCTGGAAACACCATATATTTT. Translation: CAWSDRGSGNTIYF. J is TRBJ1-3 and V is TRBV30, with D unresolved. CDR1 is GTSNPN, CDR2 SVGIG, per germline (reference sequence). The ends were cut back, 1 base at V and 1 base at J, with 8 bases in the middle. This CDR3 is built from 14 residues.

The CDR3: CASSLSGAAGPEAFF. In nucleotides, the CDR3 is TGCGCCAGCAGCTTGAGCGGGGCTGCAGGGCCTGAAGCTTTCTTT. The chain carries TRBV5-1 and TRBJ1-1, with D perhaps matching TRBD1 (5 bases). Between the trimmed V and J ends, which lost 1 base and 6 bases, there was a span of 16 bases. This CDR3 has 15 residues. Germline V gives CDR1 SGHRS, CDR2 YFSETQ.

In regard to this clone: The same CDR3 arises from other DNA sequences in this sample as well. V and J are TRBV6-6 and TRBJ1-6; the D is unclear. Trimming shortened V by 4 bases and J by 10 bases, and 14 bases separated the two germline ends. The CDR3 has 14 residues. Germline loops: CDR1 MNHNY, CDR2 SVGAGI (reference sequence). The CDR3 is CASSFGSGGSPLHF. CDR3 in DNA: TGTGCCAGCAGTTTCGGCTCTGGCGGCTCACCCCTCCACTTT.

DNA of the CDR3: TGTGCCAGCTCACCCTTCCCGGGAGTAGCGGACAATGAGCAGTTCTTC. This sequence encodes CASSPFPGVADNEQFF. The J gene is TRBJ2-1, the V gene TRBV18, with a tentative D call TRBD2 (6 bases). V lost 3 bases and J lost 5, with 17 bases in between. The CDR3 runs 16 residues. The germline V gene has CDR1 KGHSH and CDR2 LQKENI.

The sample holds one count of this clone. DNA of the CDR3: TGTGCCAGCAGGAGGCAGGGAGGTAATTCACCCCTCCACTTT. This translates into CASRRQGGNSPLHF. The chain employs TRBV27 and TRBJ1-6; perhaps TRBD1 as D (5 bases). CDR1 is MNHEY, CDR2 SMNVEV, per germline (reference sequence). V gave up 6 bases and J gave up 6 bases, with 12 bases separating them. The CDR3 is 14 amino acids.

CDR3 sequence reads: CASSLVSGYSGNTIYF. In nucleotides, the CDR3 is TGCGCCAGCAGCTTGGTTTCAGGCTACTCTGGAAACACCATATATTTT. J is TRBJ1-3 and V is TRBV5-1; D remains ambiguous. With 0 bases removed from V and 0 bases from J, the gap between germline ends came to 10 bases. This CDR3 contains 16 residues. The germline gives CDR1 SGHRS, CDR2 YFSETQ.

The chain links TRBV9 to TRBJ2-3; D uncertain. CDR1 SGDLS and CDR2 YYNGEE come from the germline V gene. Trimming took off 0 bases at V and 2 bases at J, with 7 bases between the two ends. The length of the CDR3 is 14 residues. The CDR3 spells CASSVVGFTDTQYF. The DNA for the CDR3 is TGTGCCAGCAGCGTAGTGGGCTTCACAGATACGCAGTATTTT. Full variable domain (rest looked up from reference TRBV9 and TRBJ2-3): DSGVTQTPKHLITATGQRVTLRCSPRSGDLSVYWYQQSLDQGLQFLIQYYNGEERAKGNILERFSAQQFPDLHSELNLSSLELGDSALYFCASSVVGFTDTQYFGPGTRLTVL.

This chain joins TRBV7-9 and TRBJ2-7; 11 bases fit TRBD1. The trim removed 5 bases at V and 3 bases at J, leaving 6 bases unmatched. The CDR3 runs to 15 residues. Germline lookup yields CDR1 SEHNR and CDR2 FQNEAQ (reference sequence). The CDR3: CASSPRDRGYYEQYF. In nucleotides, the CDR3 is TGTGCCAGCAGCCCCCGGGACAGGGGGTACTACGAGCAGTACTTC. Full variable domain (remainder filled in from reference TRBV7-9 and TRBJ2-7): DTGVSQNPRHKITKRGQNVTFRCDPISEHNRLYWYRQTLGQGPEFLTYFQNEAQLEKSRLLSDRFSAERPKGSFSTLEIQRTEQGDSAMYLCASSPRDRGYYEQYFGPGTRLTVT.

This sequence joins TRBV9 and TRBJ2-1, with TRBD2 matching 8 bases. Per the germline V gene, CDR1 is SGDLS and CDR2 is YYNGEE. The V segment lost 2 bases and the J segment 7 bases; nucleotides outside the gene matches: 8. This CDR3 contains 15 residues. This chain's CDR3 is CASSVSGGASNEQFF. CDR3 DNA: TGTGCCAGCAGCGTCTCCGGGGGGGCCTCTAATGAGCAGTTCTTC.

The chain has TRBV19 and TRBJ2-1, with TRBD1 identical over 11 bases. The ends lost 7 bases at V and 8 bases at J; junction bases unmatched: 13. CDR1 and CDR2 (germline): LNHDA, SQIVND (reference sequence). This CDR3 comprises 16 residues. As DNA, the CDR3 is TGTGCCAGTACCTTTGGACAGGGGGCCGTTCTCGATGAGCAGTTCTTC. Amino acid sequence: CASTFGQGAVLDEQFF. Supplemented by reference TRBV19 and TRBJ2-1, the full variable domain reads DGGITQSPKYLFRKEGQNVTLSCEQNLNHDAMYWYRQDPGQGLRLIYYSQIVNDFQKGDIAEGYSVSREKKESFPLTVTSAQKNPTAFYLCASTFGQGAVLDEQFFGPGTRLTVL.

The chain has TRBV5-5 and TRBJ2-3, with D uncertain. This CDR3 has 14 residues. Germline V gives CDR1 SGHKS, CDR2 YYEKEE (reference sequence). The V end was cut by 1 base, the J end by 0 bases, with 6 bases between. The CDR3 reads CASSLWRSTDTQYF. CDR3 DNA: TGTGCCAGCAGCTTGTGGCGGAGCACAGATACGCAGTATTTT. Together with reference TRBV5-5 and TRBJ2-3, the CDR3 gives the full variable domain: DAGVTQSPTHLIKTRGQQVTLRCSPISGHKSVSWYQQVLGQGPQFIFQYYEKEERGRGNFPDRFSARQFPNYSSELNVNALLLGDSALYLCASSLWRSTDTQYFGPGTRLTVL.

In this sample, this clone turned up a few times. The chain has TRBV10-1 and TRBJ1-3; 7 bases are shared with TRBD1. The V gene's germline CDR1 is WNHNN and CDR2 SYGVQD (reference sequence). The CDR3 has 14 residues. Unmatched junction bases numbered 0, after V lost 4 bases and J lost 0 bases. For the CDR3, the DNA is TGCGCCAGCAGTGCAGGGGGCTCTGGAAACACCATATATTTT. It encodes CASSAGGSGNTIYF.

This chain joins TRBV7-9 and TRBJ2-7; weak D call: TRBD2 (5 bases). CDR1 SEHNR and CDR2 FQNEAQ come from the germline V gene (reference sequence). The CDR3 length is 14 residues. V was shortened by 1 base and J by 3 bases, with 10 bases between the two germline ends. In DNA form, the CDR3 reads TGTGCCAGCAGCTTAGGGCTCGGACTCTACGAGCAGTACTTC. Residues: CASSLGLGLYEQYF.